These T cell receptor beta chains were read from a single sample in a study of blood T cell repertoires in COVID-19. The protocol was immunoSEQ multiplex PCR, while the TCRdb copy is restricted to in-frame clones and leaves out a portion. The data hold 150,000 to 250,000 clones, with roughly 87% observed a single time. Input material: PBMCs or T cells enriched from blood (not recorded which). The receptors shown here come from a woman aged 25-40 years who had recovered from COVID-19. Each CDR3 is given with its conserved first and last residue. A D gene is named only where the DNA matches it firmly. Not all rows give a size; the values are once, few, many and, for expanded clones, a class.

TRBV9,TRBJ1-4,TRBD1,-,CASSAQGGGEKLFF,TGTGCCAGCAGCGCTCAAGGGGGCGGAGAAAAACTGTTTTTT
TRBV2,TRBJ1-1,TRBD1,-,CASSGTGTGKNTEAFF,TGTGCCAGCAGCGGGACCGGGACAGGGAAGAACACTGAAGCTTTCTTT
TRBV6-1,TRBJ2-2,TRBD1,-,CASSEARLGTANTGELFF,TGTGCCAGCAGTGAAGCGCGTCTTGGGACAGCCAACACCGGGGAGCTGTTTTTT
TRBV5-5,TRBJ1-1,TRBD1,-,CASSQFKGTVNTEAFF,TGTGCCAGCAGCCAATTTAAGGGGACAGTGAACACTGAAGCTTTCTTT
TRBV29-1,TRBJ1-2,-,-,CSVEVGGRVGYTF,TGCAGCGTTGAAGTGGGTGGCAGGGTTGGCTACACCTTC
TRBV5-8,TRBJ2-7,-,once,CASSLGDPFRDEQYF,TGTGCCAGCAGCTTGGGGGATCCATTCAGGGACGAGCAGTACTTC
TRBV25-1,TRBJ1-5,TRBD1,-,CASSKGQGIGQPQHF,TGTGCCAGCAGTAAAGGACAGGGCATCGGTCAGCCCCAGCATTTT
TRBV7-8,TRBJ2-7,TRBD2,-,CASSSLTSGRAGGYEQYF,TGTGCCAGCAGCTCCTTGACTAGCGGGAGGGCCGGAGGCTACGAGCAGTACTTC
TRBV5-1,TRBJ2-6,-,-,CASSLVAAGANVLTF,TGCGCCAGCAGCTTGGTGGCGGCTGGGGCCAACGTCCTGACTTTC
TRBV7-2,TRBJ2-1,-,-,CASSSNRDGSYNEQFF,TGTGCCAGCAGCTCGAACCGGGACGGGAGCTACAATGAGCAGTTCTTC
TRBV27,TRBJ1-1,TRBD1,-,CASSATGARNTEAFF,TGTGCCAGCAGTGCGACAGGGGCCCGGAACACTGAAGCTTTCTTT